A selection of T cell receptor beta chains follows, all from one sample in a study of PD-1 blockade in classical Hodgkin lymphoma. The protocol was immunoSEQ multiplex PCR, while the TCRdb copy is restricted to in-frame clones and leaves out a portion. The sample has about 26,000 clones, almost 85% seen once; the top ten hold more than 9%. The specimen comprised peripheral blood mononuclear cells (PBMCs), sampled before the second cycle of nivolumab. The receptor set was obtained from a human donor with classical Hodgkin lymphoma. The CDR3 runs from the conserved cysteine through the conserved F or W. D genes are given only for firm matches. The size field is filled for only some rows; it gives once, few, many or a size class.

D	V	size	J	CDR3	DNA
-	TRBV19	-	TRBJ2-7	CASGSYEQYF	TGTGCCAGTGGGTCCTACGAGCAGTACTTC
TRBD2	TRBV19	-	TRBJ2-3	CASSISGGGADTQYF	TGTGCCAGTAGTATTAGCGGGGGGGGCGCCGATACGCAGTATTTT
-	TRBV14	-	TRBJ1-1	CASSPRGRGPTEAFF	TGTGCCAGCAGCCCCCGGGGAAGGGGCCCGACTGAAGCTTTCTTT
TRBD1	TRBV4-3	-	TRBJ1-2	CASSQGQGYGYTF	TGCGCCAGCAGCCAGGGACAGGGCTATGGCTACACCTTC
-	TRBV9	-	TRBJ1-5	CASSVEGDGQPQHF	TGTGCCAGCAGCGTAGAAGGGGACGGTCAGCCCCAGCATTTT
-	TRBV19	-	TRBJ2-6	CASSIHGWSSGANVLTF	TGTGCCAGTAGTATTCACGGATGGAGCTCTGGGGCCAACGTCCTGACTTTC
-	TRBV4-1	-	TRBJ1-2	CASSESSGYGYTF	TGCGCCAGCAGCGAAAGCTCGGGCTATGGCTACACCTTC
-	TRBV6-6	few	TRBJ1-5	CASSATAKFSPQHF	TGTGCCAGCAGTGCGACAGCTAAGTTTTCCCCCCAGCATTTT
-	TRBV6-6	-	TRBJ1-5	CATRFHKRGDQPQHF	TGTGCCACCCGTTTCCACAAGAGGGGTGATCAGCCCCAGCATTTT
TRBD2	TRBV7-3	-	TRBJ2-1	CASSSLAGGHNEQFF	TGTGCCAGCAGCTCCCTAGCGGGGGGCCACAATGAGCAGTTCTTC
-	TRBV15	-	TRBJ1-4	CATSRDPLGGGTNEKLFF	TGTGCCACCAGCAGAGATCCTCTTGGGGGGGGGACTAATGAAAAACTGTTTTTT
-	TRBV11-2	once	TRBJ2-4	CASSFLGLAKNIQYF	TGTGCCAGCAGCTTTTTGGGCTTAGCCAAAAACATTCAGTACTTC
-	TRBV18	-	TRBJ2-1	CASSPQGPGVPFF	TGTGCCAGCTCACCCCAGGGACCGGGGGTGCCCTTCTTC
-	TRBV2	-	TRBJ2-7	CASNRDNRRNEQYF	TGTGCCAGCAACCGGGACAACCGAAGAAACGAGCAGTACTTC
-	TRBV7-8	once	TRBJ2-2	CASSSQGFGELFF	TGTGCCAGCAGTTCTCAGGGGTTCGGGGAGCTGTTTTTT
-	TRBV27	-	TRBJ2-7	CATANGPAAYEQYF	TGTGCCACCGCTAACGGACCTGCGGCATACGAGCAGTACTTC
TRBD1	TRBV27	-	TRBJ1-6	CASSPPGQLLHF	TGTGCCAGCAGTCCCCCGGGACAGCTCCTCCACTTT
TRBD2	TRBV7-2	-	TRBJ2-1	CASSLIASGPPHNEQFF	TGTGCCAGCAGCCTCATCGCTAGCGGCCCCCCGCACAATGAGCAGTTCTTC
-	TRBV18	-	TRBJ1-3	CASSPEGGIGNTIYF	TGTGCCAGCTCACCAGAGGGAGGAATCGGAAACACCATATATTTT
TRBD2	TRBV7-3	-	TRBJ2-7	CASSLSSGGYEQYF	TGTGCCAGCAGCTTAAGTAGCGGGGGATACGAGCAGTACTTC
-	TRBV28	-	TRBJ2-2	CASLLMAHRELFF	TGTGCCAGCCTGCTGATGGCTCACCGGGAGCTGTTTTTT
-	TRBV29-1	-	TRBJ1-1	CSAQQENTEAFF	TGCAGCGCTCAACAGGAGAACACTGAAGCTTTCTTT
-	TRBV7-3	-	TRBJ2-7	CASSLGGGSSYEQYF	TGTGCCAGCAGCTTAGGCGGTGGGAGCTCCTACGAGCAGTACTTC
TRBD1	TRBV9	-	TRBJ1-3	CASSVSGDSRSGNTIYF	TGTGCCAGCAGCGTAAGCGGGGACAGTCGGTCTGGAAACACCATATATTTT
-	TRBV4-3	-	TRBJ1-2	CASSQDLVTGGRYGYTF	TGCGCCAGCAGCCAAGATCTAGTTACAGGCGGACGCTATGGCTACACCTTC
-	TRBV30	-	TRBJ2-7	CAWRNGYFSYEQYF	TGTGCCTGGAGGAACGGGTACTTCTCCTACGAGCAGTACTTC
-	TRBV28	-	TRBJ2-5	CASSLGLGQLQETQYF	TGTGCCAGCAGTTTAGGGCTAGGACAACTACAAGAGACCCAGTACTTC
-	TRBV21-1	few	TRBJ1-4	CASSKEGPALRFF	TGTGCCAGCAGCAAAGAGGGCCCGGCCTTAAGGTTTTTT
TRBD2	TRBV19	-	TRBJ2-1	CASSTLSGGFNEQFF	TGTGCCAGTAGTACCCTTAGCGGGGGATTCAATGAGCAGTTCTTC
TRBD2	TRBV29-1	-	TRBJ2-3	CSVVGLAGGPSTDTQYF	TGCAGCGTTGTAGGACTAGCGGGGGGCCCTAGCACAGATACGCAGTATTTT
-	TRBV9	-	TRBJ2-1	CASSADHKGGYNEQFF	TGTGCCAGCAGCGCCGATCATAAGGGGGGCTACAATGAGCAGTTCTTC
TRBD2	TRBV29-1	-	TRBJ2-1	CSVAGERAGDYNEQFF	TGCAGCGTTGCCGGGGAGAGGGCGGGGGACTACAATGAGCAGTTCTTC
-	TRBV5-6	-	TRBJ1-5	CASSLGARSNQPQHF	TGTGCCAGCAGCTTAGGGGCGCGCAGCAATCAGCCCCAGCATTTT
TRBD2	TRBV7-8	once	TRBJ2-5	CASSLAIGTILLAGVQETQYF	TGTGCCAGCAGCTTAGCAATCGGGACTATCCTGCTAGCGGGGGTCCAAGAGACCCAGTACTTC
-	TRBV4-1	-	TRBJ2-1	CASSQDMGGLPNEQFF	TGCGCCAGCAGCCAAGATATGGGGGGTCTTCCAAATGAGCAGTTCTTC